The 21 T cell receptor beta chains below come from one sample, sequenced in a study of blood T cell repertoires in COVID-19. Libraries were prepared by immunoSEQ multiplex PCR; TCRdb keeps only in-frame clonotypes and omits some of them. Of 73,000 or so clones listed, around four fifths are singletons. The sample taken for sequencing was peripheral blood. The receptors come from a man aged 50 to 59 with active COVID-19.

The gene calls are TRBV5-6 and TRBJ2-7; no definite D call. This CDR3 is built from 14 residues. Per germline, CDR1 SGHDT and CDR2 YYEEEE. With 9 bases removed from V and 6 bases from J, the gap between germline ends came to 22 bases. CDR3 loop: CATARWATSSEQYF. DNA for the CDR3: TGTGCCACCGCCCGCTGGGCCACATCCAGCGAGCAGTACTTC.

This clone was recorded a few times. The chain combines TRBV7-9 with TRBJ1-1; D perhaps matches TRBD1 (6 bases). The germline V gene encodes CDR1 SEHNR and CDR2 FQNEAQ (reference sequence). CDR3 size: 16 residues. V dropped 5 bases and J dropped 0 bases, with 16 bases sitting between them. CDR3 protein: CASSPNRVTMNTEAFF. In DNA form, the CDR3 reads TGTGCCAGCAGCCCTAACAGGGTTACTATGAACACTGAAGCTTTCTTT.

The chain recombines TRBV19 with TRBJ2-3, with 7 bases fitting TRBD1. Germline V gives CDR1 LNHDA, CDR2 SQIVND (reference sequence). J was trimmed by 4 bases and V by 3 bases; bases with no gene match: 7. CDR3 length: 15 amino acids. In DNA form, the CDR3 reads TGTGCCAGTAGTATCGGCGGCAGGGGGTCAGATACGCAGTATTTT. It specifies CASSIGGRGSDTQYF. Full variable domain (remainder filled in from reference TRBV19 and TRBJ2-3): DGGITQSPKYLFRKEGQNVTLSCEQNLNHDAMYWYRQDPGQGLRLIYYSQIVNDFQKGDIAEGYSVSREKKESFPLTVTSAQKNPTAFYLCASSIGGRGSDTQYFGPGTRLTVL.

The chain has TRBV6-6 and TRBJ1-6; perhaps TRBD1 as D (5 bases). The CDR3 sequence is 15 residues long. Germline V gene data show CDR1 as MNHNY and CDR2 as SVGAGI (reference sequence). V lost 5 bases to trimming and J lost 6 bases, with 14 bases between them. The CDR3 nucleotides read TGTGCCAGCAGTAGTCCGACAGATTCTAATTCACCCCTCCACTTT. Translating gives CASSSPTDSNSPLHF.

The chain recombines TRBV3-1 (or the pseudogene TRBV3-2) with TRBJ2-2; D is possibly TRBD2 (6 bases). Between the trimmed V and J ends, which lost 2 bases and 7 bases, there was a span of 14 bases. The CDR3 is 15 amino acids. Germline V lookup: CDR1 LGHDT, CDR2 YNNKEL (reference sequence). CDR3 DNA: TGTGCCAGCAGCCAAATTACGGGGGTTCTCGGGGAGCTGTTTTTT. Amino acids: CASSQITGVLGELFF.

V usage is TRBV19 and J usage is TRBJ2-5; TRBD2 matches 13 bases. V shed 5 bases and J 2 bases; nucleotides not matched to a gene: 2. Germline loops: CDR1 LNHDA, CDR2 SQIVND (reference sequence). This CDR3 spans 15 amino acids. The CDR3 reads CASSVGLAGQETQYF. The CDR3 coding sequence is TGTGCCAGTAGTGTGGGACTAGCGGGACAAGAGACCCAGTACTTC.

The J gene is TRBJ2-7, the V gene TRBV7-6; 15 bases map to TRBD2. After removal of 5 bases from V and 3 bases from J, the junction contained 5 bases not matched to a gene. The CDR3 runs 16 residues. The germline gives CDR1 SGHVS, CDR2 FNYEAQ. CDR3 sequence reads: CASSPSGLAGGYEQYF. For the CDR3, the DNA is TGTGCCAGCAGCCCCTCGGGACTAGCGGGGGGCTACGAGCAGTACTTC.

This clone has just one count. This chain uses TRBV29-1 with TRBJ1-2, with 10 bases identical to TRBD1. Germline CDR1 SQVTM, CDR2 ANQGSEA. Germline trimming cut 3 bases from V and 6 bases from J; bases unmatched to any gene: 4. The CDR3 has 13 residues. CDR3 sequence (DNA): TGCAGCGTTGATCCGGGACAGGGGAATGGCTACACCTTC. It is translated as CSVDPGQGNGYTF.

V and J are TRBV6-5 and TRBJ2-5; TRBD1 is a possible D gene (5 bases). V was shortened by 6 bases and J by 4 bases, with 18 bases between the two germline ends. CDR1 and CDR2 (germline): MNHEY, SVGAGI. This CDR3 region has 15 residues. CDR3 sequence reads: CASRRMGLRGETQYF. The CDR3 nucleotides are TGTGCCAGCAGACGGATGGGCCTAAGGGGAGAGACCCAGTACTTC.

The chain employs TRBV12-5 and TRBJ2-5; D possibly corresponds to TRBD1 (5 bases). Trimming removed 0 bases from V and 3 bases from J, with 14 bases in between. Germline CDR1 is LGHNT and CDR2 is FRNRAP. The CDR3 has 16 amino acids. The CDR3 DNA reads TGTGCTAGTGGTTTGGTAGTAACCCAAGGGGAAGAGACCCAGTACTTC. As protein: CASGLVVTQGEETQYF.

The genes are TRBV2 and TRBJ2-1; 10 bases map to TRBD2. This CDR3 spans 17 amino acids. CDR1 and CDR2 from the germline V gene are SNHLY and FYNNEI. Trimming took 5 bases from V and 2 from J; bases not matched to a gene: 9. CDR3 sequence reads: CASSLAGVRKPYNEQFF. The CDR3 bases are TGTGCCAGCAGTCTAGCGGGAGTAAGGAAACCCTACAATGAGCAGTTCTTC.

The chain joins TRBV6-6 to TRBJ2-7, with a weak D call TRBD2 (5 bases). V was cut by 4 bases and J by 1 base, with 8 bases left in between. Germline CDR1 reads MNHNY; CDR2 reads SVGAGI (reference sequence). CDR3 size: 13 residues. DNA for the CDR3: TGTGCCAGCAGTTCCCTAGCTTCCTACGAGCAGTACTTC. This gives the protein CASSSLASYEQYF.

This chain connects TRBV5-1 to TRBJ2-3; tentative D call: TRBD1 (6 bases). Germline-derived CDR1 and CDR2 are SGHRS and YFSETQ. This CDR3 spans 16 amino acids. V lost 1 base and J lost 0, with 12 bases in between. In nucleotides, the CDR3 is TGCGCCAGCAGCTTGCCCCTCGGGACAAGCACAGATACGCAGTATTTT. Translating it yields CASSLPLGTSTDTQYF.

This rearrangement joins TRBV5-4 to TRBJ2-7; 9 bases fit TRBD1. The CDR3 consists of 15 residues. CDR1 is SGHNT and CDR2 is YYREEE in the germline V gene (reference sequence). Trimming took 2 bases from V and 5 from J; bases not matched to a gene: 8. The CDR3 DNA sequence: TGTGCCAGCAGCTTCCAGGGACAGGGAAGGAACGAGCAGTACTTC. Protein sequence: CASSFQGQGRNEQYF.

The gene calls are TRBV6-4 and TRBJ1-4; unclear D gene. V lost 8 bases, J lost 8 bases, and 9 bases lay in between. The CDR3 totals 11 residues. CDR1 is MRHNA, CDR2 SNTAGT, per germline. This CDR3 reads CASQLVEKLFF. In DNA, the CDR3 is TGTGCCAGCCAGTTGGTCGAAAAACTGTTTTTT.

CDR3 sequence: CASSNTGRPNYGYTF. The CDR3 nucleotides are TGTGCCAGCAGCAATACAGGCCGCCCTAACTATGGCTACACCTTC. V and J are TRBV6-5 and TRBJ1-2; tentatively, D is TRBD1 (5 bases). V shed 6 bases and J shed 0 bases, with 14 bases lying between them. The CDR3 is made up of 15 amino acids. Germline V gives CDR1 MNHEY, CDR2 SVGAGI.

This clone was observed a handful of times. The gene calls are TRBV5-1 and TRBJ1-6; 8 positions match TRBD1. V was pared by 2 bases and J by 7 bases, with 5 bases of the junction left unmatched. This CDR3 has 15 residues. Germline values: CDR1 SGHRS, CDR2 YFSETQ. CDR3 residues: CASSLDRQGNSPLHF. The CDR3 coding sequence is TGCGCCAGCAGCTTAGACAGACAGGGGAATTCACCCCTCCACTTT.

V and J are TRBV28 and TRBJ2-4; possible D gene TRBD1, 6 bases. The CDR3 has 13 residues. Trimming removed 3 bases at V and 7 bases at J, with 10 bases between. Germline V CDR1 and CDR2: MDHEN, SYDVKM. DNA for the CDR3: TGTGCCAGCAGTTTTGAGGGGGTGAACATTCAGTACTTC. This sequence encodes CASSFEGVNIQYF.

The chain joins TRBV18 to TRBJ1-3; no clear D. In germline, CDR1 is KGHSH, CDR2 LQKENI. The CDR3 has 16 residues. V lost 5 bases, J lost 0 bases, and 14 bases lay in between. In nucleotides, the CDR3 is TGTGCCAGCTCAGCTTCCCAACGGAGCTCTGGAAACACCATATATTTT. This encodes CASSASQRSSGNTIYF.

This chain connects TRBV4-3 to TRBJ1-5; D perhaps matches TRBD1 (6 bases). The CDR3 contains 15 residues. Trimming shortened V by 0 bases and J by 1 base, and 7 bases separated the two germline ends. Per the germline V gene, CDR1 is LGHNA and CDR2 is YSLEER. The CDR3 DNA is TGCGCCAGCAGCCAAGACAGGGGAAGCAATCAGCCCCAGCATTTT. This gives the protein CASSQDRGSNQPQHF.

The chain combines TRBV27 with TRBJ2-2, with TRBD2 identical over 7 bases. The V segment lost 5 bases and the J segment 2 bases; nucleotides outside the gene matches: 5. The CDR3 has 15 amino acids. Germline assignment: CDR1 MNHEY and CDR2 SMNVEV (reference sequence). In nucleotides, the CDR3 is TGTGCCAGCAGTGGGCTAGCGGTAAACACCGGGGAGCTGTTTTTT. Residues: CASSGLAVNTGELFF.